This entry lists 5 T cell receptor beta chains sequenced from one sample in a study of metastatic and nonmetastatic thyroid tumors (dated by TCRdb to 2019 to 2021). None of the patients had been given any treatment before thyroid surgery. Libraries were built with PCR. Sequencing took place on an Illumina HiSeq 4000. TCRdb trimmed public reads at Q25 via fastp, called clones via MiXCR and kept in-frame beta chains. This sample is represented by over 10,000 clones; under 35% of them were singletons. The leading ten clones occupy 9.5% to 15% of the sample. Material for sequencing was tumor tissue. The receptors derive from a female donor with papillary thyroid cancer or a benign thyroid nodule (not recorded which). Some clones in this sample may be carry-over from other donors' samples.

In this sample, this clone turned up once. This may be a read error, as it is one base from a much larger clone. V is TRBV29-1 and J is TRBJ2-1; TRBD2 might be the D (6 bases). This CDR3 is 12 amino acids long. The germline CDR1 and CDR2 sequences are SQVTM and ANQGSEA. Trimming removed 7 bases from V and 3 bases from J, with 10 bases in between. The CDR3 region has the DNA TGCAGCGGGGGGGTGGGCTACAATGAGCAGTTCTTC. Protein: CSGGVGYNEQFF.

This clone is medium-sized. The chain combines TRBV12-3 or TRBV12-4 with TRBJ2-1; the D call may be TRBD1 or TRBD2 (5 bases each). Trimming stripped 5 bases from V and 15 bases from J, with 14 bases between. CDR3 length: 11 amino acids. CDR3 sequence (DNA): TGTGCCAGCAGTCAAGCCGGGACGTGGTTCTTC. It yields the protein CASSQAGTWFF.

V gene TRBV11-2 combines with J gene TRBJ2-2; 14 positions match TRBD2. After removal of 5 bases from V and 3 bases from J, the junction contained 8 bases not matched to a gene. CDR1 is SGHAT and CDR2 is FQNNGV in the germline V gene. This CDR3 spans 18 amino acids. DNA of the CDR3: TGTGCCAGCAGCCCCCAGGGACTAGCGGGGGTATACACCGGGGAGCTGTTTTTT. This gives the protein CASSPQGLAGVYTGELFF.

The V gene is TRBV11-2, the J gene TRBJ2-3; no reliable D call. The CDR3 contains 16 residues. The V and J ends lost 4 bases and 0 bases respectively, with 14 bases between them. Germline values: CDR1 SGHAT, CDR2 FQNNGV. The CDR3 DNA reads TGTGCCAGCAGCTCACAAGAGGCGATCAGCACAGATACGCAGTATTTT. Its translation is CASSSQEAISTDTQYF.

This clone was recorded at least ten times. Other nucleotide sequences from this sample produce the same CDR3. This sequence joins TRBV4-2 and TRBJ2-3; 11 positions agree with TRBD2. Germline lookup yields CDR1 LGHNA and CDR2 YNFKEQ. This CDR3 comprises 16 residues. J lost 3 bases, V lost 4 bases, and 6 bases had no gene match. This chain's CDR3 is CASSPLAGGATDTQYF. The CDR3 DNA follows: TGTGCCAGCAGCCCCCTAGCGGGAGGAGCGACAGATACGCAGTATTTT.